This T cell receptor beta chain stems from a study of CD8 T cells in ankylosing spondylitis. Study-wide findings and caveats: What seemed typical of ankylosing spondylitis blood was a TCR beta motif built from roughly eight highly homologous variants. As reported, disease-linked clones showed significant enrichment in matched ankylosing spondylitis synovial fluid. A number of the motif variants had already been described in reactive arthritis synovial fluid and blood.

Germline CDR1 and CDR2: MNHEY and SVGEGT. Trimming left V 8 bases short and J 4 bases short, with 9 bases between. The CDR3 is made up of 11 amino acids. Libraries for TCR beta were made by quantitative 5'-RACE with molecular barcodes. TCRdb redid the calling of the 5' RACE reads with MiXCR, one entry per CDR3 protein. The top ten clones hold 15% to 20% of a sample with around 770,000 distinct CDR3 sequences, 15% to 20% of them seen once. In the case of this clonotype: Its antigen is still unknown.

This receptor was identified in a male donor with ankylosing spondylitis. The sequenced material came from blood, either unsorted or a sorted T cell fraction (not recorded which). The genes are TRBV6-2 or TRBV6-3 and TRBJ2-7, with D possibly matching TRBD2 (5 bases). DNA of the CDR3: TGTGCCAGCGCGAGGACTTACGAGCAGTACTTC. Translation gives CASARTYEQYF.